This T cell receptor beta chain was captured in a study of T cells after yellow fever vaccination. This clonotype showed up many times. The antigen is not known. The study, taken as a whole, reports: Post-booster repertoires contained most primary-vaccination clones again (about 95% CD4, less than 90% CD8). Contamination of FACS-sorted repertoires by abundant clonotypes from the bulk population could occur. Overlap between CD4 and CD8 compartments was detected for a small share of clonotypes.

Generation of TCR cDNA used 5'RACE template switching (which added a universal primer site and UMIs). From the 5' RACE reads, TCRdb called clonotypes with MiXCR, one entry per CDR3 protein. The table lists about 150,000 distinct CDR3 sequences, approximately 6.2% of them singletons, with 2.5% to 3.5% in the top ten. The CDR3 loop spans 13 amino acids. V dropped 3 bases and J dropped 3 bases, with 9 bases sitting between them. Germline CDR1 and CDR2: SGHNT and YENEEA. The clonotype was recovered from a man aged 18 to 30 who received the YFV17D yellow fever vaccine. The chain carries TRBV11-3 and TRBJ2-7; D possibly corresponds to TRBD2 (5 bases). The sample consisted of CD4+ T cells sorted from PBMCs, taken on the day of the first yellow fever vaccination. CDR3 DNA: TGTGCCAGCAGCTTGGGAGAAAACTACGAGCAGTACTTC. This gives the protein CASSLGENYEQYF. Full variable domain (missing parts from reference TRBV11-3 and TRBJ2-7): EAGVVQSPRYKIIEKKQPVAFWCNPISGHNTLYWYLQNLGQGPELLIRYENEEAVDDSQLPKDRFSAERLKGVDSTLKIQPAELGDSAVYLCASSLGENYEQYFGPGTRLTVT.